This T cell receptor beta chain was retrieved from a study of blood T cell repertoires in COVID-19. The CDR3 has 16 amino acids. The V gene end was trimmed by 1 base and the J gene end by 10 bases; junction bases not matched to a gene: 13. Germline-derived CDR1 and CDR2 are LGHDT and YNNKEL (reference sequence). TCRdb's table, derived via immunoSEQ multiplex PCR, lists solely in-frame clones and lacks some. This sample yields some 130,000 clones, of which more than 60% are seen a single time; about an eighth belongs to the top ten. V and J are TRBV3-1 (or the pseudogene TRBV3-2) and TRBJ2-3, with 8 bases lining up with TRBD2. The sequence came from an older man with acute or convalescent COVID-19. The sequencing input was peripheral blood. The CDR3 DNA reads TGTGCCAGCAGCCAAGCCGCGGGGGGCGCCGCCGTTGCGCAGTATTTT. Protein sequence: CASSQAAGGAAVAQYF.